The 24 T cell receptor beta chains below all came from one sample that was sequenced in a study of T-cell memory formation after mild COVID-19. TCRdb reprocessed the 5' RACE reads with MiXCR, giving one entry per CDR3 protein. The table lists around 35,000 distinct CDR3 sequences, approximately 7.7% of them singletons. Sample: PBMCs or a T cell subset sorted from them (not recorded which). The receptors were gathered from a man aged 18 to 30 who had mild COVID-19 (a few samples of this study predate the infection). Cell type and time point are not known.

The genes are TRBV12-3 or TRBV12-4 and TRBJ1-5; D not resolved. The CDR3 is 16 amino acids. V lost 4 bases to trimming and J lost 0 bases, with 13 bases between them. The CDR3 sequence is CASSSPPEYSNQPQHF. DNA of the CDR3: TGTGCCAGCAGTTCACCCCCAGAGTATAGCAATCAGCCCCAGCATTTT.

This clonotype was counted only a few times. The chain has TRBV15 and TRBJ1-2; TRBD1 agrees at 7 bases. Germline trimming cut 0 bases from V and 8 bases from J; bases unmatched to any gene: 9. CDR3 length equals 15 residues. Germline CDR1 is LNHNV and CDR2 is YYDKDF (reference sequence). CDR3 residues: CATSRDIGQAYGYTF. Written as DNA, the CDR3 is TGTGCCACCAGCAGAGATATCGGACAGGCCTACGGCTACACCTTC.

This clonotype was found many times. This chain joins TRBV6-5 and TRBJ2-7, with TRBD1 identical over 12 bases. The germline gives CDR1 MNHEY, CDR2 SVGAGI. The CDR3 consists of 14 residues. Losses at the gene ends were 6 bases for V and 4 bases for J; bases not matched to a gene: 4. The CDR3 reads CASSPGQGAYEQYF. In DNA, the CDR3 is TGTGCCAGCAGCCCGGGACAGGGGGCTTACGAGCAGTACTTC.

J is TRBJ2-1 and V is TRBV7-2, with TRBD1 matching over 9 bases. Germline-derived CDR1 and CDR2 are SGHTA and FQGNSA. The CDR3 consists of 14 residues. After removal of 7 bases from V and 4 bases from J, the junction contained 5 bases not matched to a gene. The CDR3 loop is CASTPGQGYNEQFF. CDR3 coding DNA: TGTGCCAGCACCCCGGGACAGGGTTACAATGAGCAGTTCTTC. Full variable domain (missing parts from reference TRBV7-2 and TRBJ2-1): GAGVSQSPSNKVTEKGKDVELRCDPISGHTALYWYRQSLGQGLEFLIYFQGNSAPDKSGLPSDRFSAERTGGSVSTLTIQRTQQEDSAVYLCASTPGQGYNEQFFGPGTRLTVL.

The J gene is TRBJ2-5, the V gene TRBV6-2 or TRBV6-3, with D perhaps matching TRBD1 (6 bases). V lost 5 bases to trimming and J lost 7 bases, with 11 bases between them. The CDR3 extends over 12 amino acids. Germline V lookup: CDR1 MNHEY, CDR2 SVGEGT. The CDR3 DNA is TGTGCCAGCAGTCAGGGGTACGGGACCCAGTACTTC. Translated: CASSQGYGTQYF.

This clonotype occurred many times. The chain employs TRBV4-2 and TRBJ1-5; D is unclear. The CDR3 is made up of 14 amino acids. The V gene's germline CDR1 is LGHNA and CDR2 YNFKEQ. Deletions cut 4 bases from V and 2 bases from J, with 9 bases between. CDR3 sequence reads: CASSRQDGNQPQHF. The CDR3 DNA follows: TGTGCCAGCAGCCGCCAGGACGGCAATCAGCCCCAGCATTTT.

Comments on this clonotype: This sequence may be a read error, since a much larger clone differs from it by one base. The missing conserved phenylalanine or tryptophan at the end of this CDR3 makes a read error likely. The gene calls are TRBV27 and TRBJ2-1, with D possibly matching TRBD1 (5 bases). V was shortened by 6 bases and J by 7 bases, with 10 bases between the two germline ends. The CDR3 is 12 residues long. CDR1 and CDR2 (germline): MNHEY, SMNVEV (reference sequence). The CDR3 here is CASRHAGNEQFL. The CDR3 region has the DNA TGTGCCAGCAGACACGCAGGGAATGAGCAGTTCTTA.

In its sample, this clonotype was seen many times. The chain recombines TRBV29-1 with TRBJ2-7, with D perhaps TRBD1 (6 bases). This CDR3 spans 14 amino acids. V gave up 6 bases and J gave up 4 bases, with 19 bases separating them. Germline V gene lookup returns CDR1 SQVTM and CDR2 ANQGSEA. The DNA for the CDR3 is TGCAGCGTCTTTACCCGGGGCAGGGGTTACGAGCAGTACTTC. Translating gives CSVFTRGRGYEQYF.

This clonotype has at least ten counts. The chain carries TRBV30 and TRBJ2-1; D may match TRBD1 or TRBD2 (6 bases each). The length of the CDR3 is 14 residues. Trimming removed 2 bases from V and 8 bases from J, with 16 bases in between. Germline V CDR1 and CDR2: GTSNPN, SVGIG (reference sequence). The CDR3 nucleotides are TGTGCCTGGAGTAGAGGGGGGCGCGTCGATGAGCAGTTCTTC. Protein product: CAWSRGGRVDEQFF.

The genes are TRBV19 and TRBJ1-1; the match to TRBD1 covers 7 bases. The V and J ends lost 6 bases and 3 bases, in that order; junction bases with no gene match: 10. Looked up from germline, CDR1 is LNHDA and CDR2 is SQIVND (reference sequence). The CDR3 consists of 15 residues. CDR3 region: CASRGGQRSDTEAFF. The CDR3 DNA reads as TGTGCCAGTAGGGGGGGACAGAGGTCGGACACTGAAGCTTTCTTT. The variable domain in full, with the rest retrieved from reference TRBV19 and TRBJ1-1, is DGGITQSPKYLFRKEGQNVTLSCEQNLNHDAMYWYRQDPGQGLRLIYYSQIVNDFQKGDIAEGYSVSREKKESFPLTVTSAQKNPTAFYLCASRGGQRSDTEAFFGQGTRLTVV.

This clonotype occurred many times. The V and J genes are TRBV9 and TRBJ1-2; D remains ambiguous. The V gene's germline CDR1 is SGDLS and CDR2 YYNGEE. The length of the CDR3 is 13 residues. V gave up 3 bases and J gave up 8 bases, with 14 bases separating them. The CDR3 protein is CASSALPVGGYTF. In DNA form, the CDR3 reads TGTGCCAGCAGCGCTCTACCAGTAGGCGGCTACACCTTC.

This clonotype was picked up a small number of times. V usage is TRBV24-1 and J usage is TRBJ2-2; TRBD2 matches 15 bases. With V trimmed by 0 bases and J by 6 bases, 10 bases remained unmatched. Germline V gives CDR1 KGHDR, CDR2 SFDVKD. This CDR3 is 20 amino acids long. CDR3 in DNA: TGTGCCACCAGTGATTTGCCCCAAGGACTAGCGGGGGGGAAGTCCGGGGAGCTGTTTTTT. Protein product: CATSDLPQGLAGGKSGELFF.

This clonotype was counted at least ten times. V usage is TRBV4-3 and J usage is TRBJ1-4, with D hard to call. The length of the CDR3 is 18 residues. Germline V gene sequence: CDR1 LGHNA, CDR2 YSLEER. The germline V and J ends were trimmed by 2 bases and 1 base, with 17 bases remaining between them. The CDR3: CASSQLPPSWETNEKLFF. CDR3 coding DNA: TGCGCCAGCAGCCAACTCCCGCCGTCATGGGAAACTAATGAAAAACTGTTTTTT.

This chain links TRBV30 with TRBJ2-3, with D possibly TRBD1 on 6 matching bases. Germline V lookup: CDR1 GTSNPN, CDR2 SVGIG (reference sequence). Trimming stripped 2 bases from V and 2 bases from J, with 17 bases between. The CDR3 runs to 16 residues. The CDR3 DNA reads TGTGCCTGGAGTACGGGACACCGGACTTCCACAGATACGCAGTATTTT. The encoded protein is CAWSTGHRTSTDTQYF. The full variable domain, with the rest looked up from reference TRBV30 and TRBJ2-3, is SQTIHQWPATLVQPVGSPLSLECTVEGTSNPNLYWYRQAAGRGLQLLFYSVGIGQISSEVPQNLSASRPQDRQFILSSKKLLLSDSGFYLCAWSTGHRTSTDTQYFGPGTRLTVL.

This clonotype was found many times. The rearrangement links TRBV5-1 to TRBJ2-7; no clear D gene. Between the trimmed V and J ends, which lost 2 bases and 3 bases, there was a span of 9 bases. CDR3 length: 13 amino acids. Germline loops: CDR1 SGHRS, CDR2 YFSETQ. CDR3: CASSLLAGYEQYV. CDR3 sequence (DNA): TGCGCCAGCAGCTTATTAGCCGGCTACGAGCAGTACGTC.

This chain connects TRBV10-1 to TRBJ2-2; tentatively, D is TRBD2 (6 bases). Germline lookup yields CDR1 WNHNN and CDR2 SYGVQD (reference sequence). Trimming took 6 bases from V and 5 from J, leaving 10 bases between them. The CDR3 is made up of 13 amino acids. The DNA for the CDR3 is TGCGCCAGCAGGGCGGGGCCGACCGGGGAGCTGTTTTTT. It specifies CASRAGPTGELFF.

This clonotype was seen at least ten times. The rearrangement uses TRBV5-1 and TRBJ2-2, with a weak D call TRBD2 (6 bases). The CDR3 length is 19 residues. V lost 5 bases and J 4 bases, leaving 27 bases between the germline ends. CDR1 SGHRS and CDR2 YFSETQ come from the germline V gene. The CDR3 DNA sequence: TGCGCCAGCAGTAGTAGTGTGACCGAACTAGCCTCGAGCACCGGGGAGCTGTTTTTT. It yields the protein CASSSSVTELASSTGELFF.

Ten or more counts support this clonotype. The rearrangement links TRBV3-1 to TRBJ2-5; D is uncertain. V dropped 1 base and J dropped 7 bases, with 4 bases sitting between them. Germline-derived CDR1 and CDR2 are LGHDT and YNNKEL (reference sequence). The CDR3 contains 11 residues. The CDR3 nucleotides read TGTGCCAGCAGCCAAGGGCCGACCCAGTACTTC. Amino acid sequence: CASSQGPTQYF.

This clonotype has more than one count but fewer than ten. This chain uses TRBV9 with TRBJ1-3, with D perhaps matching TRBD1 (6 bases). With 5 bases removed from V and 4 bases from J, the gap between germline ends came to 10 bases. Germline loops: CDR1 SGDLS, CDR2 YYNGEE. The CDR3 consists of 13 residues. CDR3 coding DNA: TGTGCCAGCAGAAGGACAGACGGAAACACCATATATTTT. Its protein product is CASRRTDGNTIYF.

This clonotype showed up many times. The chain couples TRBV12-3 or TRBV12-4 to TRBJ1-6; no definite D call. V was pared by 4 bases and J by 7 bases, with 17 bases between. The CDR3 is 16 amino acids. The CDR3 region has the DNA TGTGCCAGCAGTTCGTCGCTGGCATTTCTCAATTCACCCCTCCACTTT. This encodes CASSSSLAFLNSPLHF.

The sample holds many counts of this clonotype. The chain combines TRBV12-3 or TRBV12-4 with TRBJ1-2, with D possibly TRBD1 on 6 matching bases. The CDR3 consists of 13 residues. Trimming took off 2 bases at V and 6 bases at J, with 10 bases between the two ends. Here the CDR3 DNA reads TGTGCCAGCAGTTTATCGGGACATAATGGCTACACCTTC. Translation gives CASSLSGHNGYTF.

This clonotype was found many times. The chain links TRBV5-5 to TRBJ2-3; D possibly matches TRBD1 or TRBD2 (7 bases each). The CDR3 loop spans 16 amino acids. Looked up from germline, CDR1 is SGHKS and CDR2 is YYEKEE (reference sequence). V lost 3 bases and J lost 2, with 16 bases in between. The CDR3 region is CASSSAGGGHTDTQYF. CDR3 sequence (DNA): TGTGCCAGCAGCTCTGCAGGGGGGGGCCACACAGATACGCAGTATTTT.

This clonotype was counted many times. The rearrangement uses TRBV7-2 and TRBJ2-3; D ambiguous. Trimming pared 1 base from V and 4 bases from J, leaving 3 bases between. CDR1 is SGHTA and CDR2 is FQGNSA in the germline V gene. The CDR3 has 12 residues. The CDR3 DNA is TGTGCCAGCAGCTTAGTAGCAGATACGCAGTATTTT. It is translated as CASSLVADTQYF.

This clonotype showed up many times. The CDR3 DNA sequence: TGCAGCGTGCTGGACAGCGCCATCAACACTGAAGCTTTCTTT. Translation gives CSVLDSAINTEAFF. This chain joins TRBV29-1 and TRBJ1-1; a weak D match, TRBD1 (6 bases). Germline V gene data show CDR1 as SQVTM and CDR2 as ANQGSEA. Trimming pared 6 bases from V and 2 bases from J, leaving 16 bases between. This CDR3 has 14 amino acids.